The 16 T cell receptor beta chains given below trace back to one sample, sequenced in a study of human T cells and chemical hapten exposure. Each CDR3 protein is one row after TCRdb ran MiXCR on the RACE reads. The sample includes about 35,000 distinct CDR3 sequences, about 12% of them seen just once. Described time point: pre-sensitization, week 0. Described treatment: therapeutic diphenylcyclopropenone sensitization with weekly scalp DPC. Before extraction, the whole blood was not fractionated, and total RNA was taken from it. The source was whole blood, collected in connection with sensitization to the hapten diphenylcyclopropenone (DPC). The receptors come from a woman aged 40 to 50 with alopecia areata. Some clones in this sample may be carry-over from other donors' samples.

This rearrangement joins TRBV28 to TRBJ2-3; D is unclear. The V and J ends lost 6 bases and 6 bases respectively, with 13 bases between them. CDR3 length: 13 residues. Germline-derived CDR1 and CDR2 are MDHEN and SYDVKM. CDR3 nucleotide sequence: TGTGCCAGCAGCCAAGCTGGGCGGGATACGCAGTATTTT. Protein sequence: CASSQAGRDTQYF.

V is TRBV2 and J is TRBJ1-1; D call uncertain. CDR1 SNHLY and CDR2 FYNNEI come from the germline V gene. The length of the CDR3 is 13 residues. V was trimmed by 2 bases and J by 4 bases, leaving 8 bases between them. CDR3 DNA: TGTGCCAGCAGTGAATCAGAGGGCACTGAAGCTTTCTTT. Protein: CASSESEGTEAFF.

This clonotype was recorded a few times. The chain recombines TRBV7-9 with TRBJ2-5; D uncertain. The CDR3 is 15 amino acids. Germline values: CDR1 SEHNR, CDR2 FQNEAQ (reference sequence). The V gene lost 1 base and the J gene lost 1 base, with 10 bases spanning the gap. The CDR3 DNA is TGTGCCAGCAGCTTAGACAGTTATCGCCAAGAGACCCAGTACTTC. This gives the protein CASSLDSYRQETQYF. The full variable domain, rest sourced from reference TRBV7-9 and TRBJ2-5, is DTGVSQNPRHKITKRGQNVTFRCDPISEHNRLYWYRQTLGQGPEFLTYFQNEAQLEKSRLLSDRFSAERPKGSFSTLEIQRTEQGDSAMYLCASSLDSYRQETQYFGPGTRLLVL.

This clonotype was seen repeatedly, ten times or more. The chain links TRBV7-9 to TRBJ1-2; the D gene is possibly TRBD1 (5 bases). The CDR3 consists of 14 residues. V lost 2 bases to trimming and J lost 4 bases, with 11 bases between them. The germline V gene encodes CDR1 SEHNR and CDR2 FQNEAQ (reference sequence). The CDR3 bases are TGTGCCAGCAGCTTAACGGCCAGGGTCTATGGCTACACCTTC. Amino acid sequence: CASSLTARVYGYTF. Supplemented by reference TRBV7-9 and TRBJ1-2, the full variable domain reads DTGVSQNPRHKITKRGQNVTFRCDPISEHNRLYWYRQTLGQGPEFLTYFQNEAQLEKSRLLSDRFSAERPKGSFSTLEIQRTEQGDSAMYLCASSLTARVYGYTFGSGTRLTVV.

This clonotype was seen a few times. This sequence joins TRBV29-1 and TRBJ2-7, with a possible D match to TRBD2 (5 bases). The germline gives CDR1 SQVTM, CDR2 ANQGSEA. The V end was cut by 8 bases, the J end by 4 bases, with 9 bases between. The CDR3 runs to 10 residues. Here the CDR3 DNA reads TGCAGCCCCCGCGGGTACGAGCAGTACTTC. It translates to CSPRGYEQYF.

This clonotype was found a few times. The chain joins TRBV29-1 to TRBJ2-3, with D hard to call. Germline CDR1 SQVTM, CDR2 ANQGSEA. V was pared by 7 bases and J by 0 bases, with 5 bases between. This CDR3 has 11 amino acids. CDR3 protein: CSESSTDTQYF. CDR3 nucleotides: TGCAGCGAATCTAGCACAGATACGCAGTATTTT.

This clonotype was observed many times. The V call is TRBV20-1, the J call TRBJ1-3; D is perhaps TRBD1 (5 bases). The V end was cut by 5 bases, the J end by 0 bases, with 11 bases between. CDR3 size: 14 residues. Germline V gene lookup returns CDR1 DFQATT and CDR2 SNEGSKA (reference sequence). CDR3 residues: CSALDTNSGNTIYF. The DNA of the CDR3 is TGCAGTGCTTTGGACACTAACTCTGGAAACACCATATATTTT.

CDR3: CSVGGRSTDTQYF. CDR3 nucleotides: TGCAGCGTTGGGGGGAGAAGCACAGATACGCAGTATTTT. The chain employs TRBV29-1 and TRBJ2-3; perhaps D is TRBD1 or TRBD2 (5 bases each). Trimming pared 4 bases from V and 0 bases from J, leaving 8 bases between. This CDR3 has 13 amino acids. Germline-derived CDR1 and CDR2 are SQVTM and ANQGSEA.

There are a few counts of this clonotype. The V gene is TRBV5-5, the J gene TRBJ2-5, with TRBD2 matching 10 bases. Trimming removed 0 bases from V and 4 bases from J; junction bases left unmatched: 12. The CDR3 runs to 18 residues. Germline loops: CDR1 SGHKS, CDR2 YYEKEE (reference sequence). The CDR3 bases are TGTGCCAGCAGCTTGGAGGCTAGCGGGGGACCCGAGGGAGAGACCCAGTACTTC. It specifies CASSLEASGGPEGETQYF.

Ten or more counts support this clonotype. V gene TRBV30 combines with J gene TRBJ1-6, with D uncertain. Germline CDR1 is GTSNPN and CDR2 is SVGIG (reference sequence). V shed 0 bases and J shed 10 bases, with 13 bases lying between them. This CDR3 region has 14 residues. The DNA of the CDR3 is TGTGCCTGGAGTGTGTCAGGTAGCGCATCACCCCTCCACTTT. Translated: CAWSVSGSASPLHF.

The chain uses TRBV4-3 and TRBJ2-1, with D hard to call. The germline CDR1 and CDR2 sequences are LGHNA and YSLEER. Trimming left V 4 bases short and J 4 bases short, with 20 bases between. The CDR3 covers 17 residues. The CDR3, as DNA: TGCGCCAGCAGCCCTGGTCTGGCCAACGTGGGGTACAATGAGCAGTTCTTC. Protein sequence: CASSPGLANVGYNEQFF.

V and J are TRBV11-2 and TRBJ1-2; TRBD1 is a possible D gene (5 bases). Trimming took 5 bases from V and 8 from J, leaving 15 bases between them. The CDR3 totals 13 residues. CDR1 is SGHAT, CDR2 FQNNGV, per germline. CDR3 coding DNA: TGTGCCAGCAGCCCTACGGGGCTGGGGGGCTACACCTTC. Its protein product is CASSPTGLGGYTF. The full variable domain, completed using reference TRBV11-2 and TRBJ1-2, is EAGVAQSPRYKIIEKRQSVAFWCNPISGHATLYWYQQILGQGPKLLIQFQNNGVVDDSQLPKDRFSAERLKGVDSTLKIQPAKLEDSAVYLCASSPTGLGGYTFGSGTRLTVV.

The chain recombines TRBV6-6 with TRBJ1-2, with 8 bases that match TRBD1. CDR1 is MNHNY, CDR2 SVGAGI, per germline (reference sequence). With 5 bases clipped from V and 1 base from J, the junction kept 6 bases outside the gene matches. This CDR3 has 15 amino acids. In DNA, the CDR3 is TGTGCCAGCAGTGCCCGGACAGGGAGTAACTATGGCTACACCTTC. Encoded protein: CASSARTGSNYGYTF.

The chain combines TRBV15 with TRBJ1-1, with 7 bases identical to TRBD1. Germline V gene sequence: CDR1 LNHNV, CDR2 YYDKDF (reference sequence). The V segment lost 5 bases and the J segment 0 bases; nucleotides outside the gene matches: 9. CDR3 length: 16 residues. The CDR3 reads CATSQGDKLMNTEAFF. In DNA form, the CDR3 reads TGTGCCACCAGCCAGGGGGACAAACTCATGAACACTGAAGCTTTCTTT.

CDR3 coding DNA: TGTGCCAGCAGTTTACTTCGTACCAGGGGAGAGACCCAGTACTTC. Residues: CASSLLRTRGETQYF. The genes are TRBV12-3 or TRBV12-4 and TRBJ2-5; tentative D call: TRBD1 (6 bases). With 2 bases removed from V and 4 bases from J, the gap between germline ends came to 14 bases. The length of the CDR3 is 15 residues.

As to this clonotype: A much larger clone differs from this one at a single base, so this may be a read error. V gene TRBV7-2 combines with J gene TRBJ1-1; 9 bases line up with TRBD1. The trim removed 2 bases at V and 4 bases at J, leaving 5 bases unmatched. CDR3 length: 15 amino acids. The V gene's germline CDR1 is SGHTA and CDR2 FQGNSA. The CDR3, as DNA: TGTGCCAGCAGCTTAACTACAGGGGGCTTCACTGAAGCTTTCTTT. Translation: CASSLTTGGFTEAFF.